This TCR beta chain derives from a study of CD8 T cells in ankylosing spondylitis. Regarding the study as a whole: There were earlier reports of some motif variants in reactive arthritis synovial fluid and blood. Disease-linked clones reportedly showed significant enrichment in matched ankylosing spondylitis synovial fluid. What seemed typical of ankylosing spondylitis blood was a TCR beta motif built from roughly 8 highly homologous variants.

A quantitative 5'-RACE method, one with molecular barcodes, was used to make TCR beta libraries. TCRdb fed the 5' RACE reads into MiXCR, producing one record per CDR3 protein. There are roughly 230,000 distinct CDR3 sequences in the sample; 18% occur only once, and roughly 34% lies in the top ten. This clonotype was counted ten times or more. Its antigen is as yet unknown. The CDR3 has 13 amino acids. Per the germline V gene, CDR1 is SGHVS and CDR2 is FQNEAQ. V was clipped by 5 bases and J by 3 bases, with 11 bases between them. Sequencing was done on a sample of blood, either unsorted or a sorted T cell fraction (not recorded which). The V and J genes are TRBV7-8 and TRBJ2-7; weak D call: TRBD1 (6 bases). The clonotype originates from a male donor with ankylosing spondylitis or in good health (not recorded which). The CDR3 DNA sequence: TGTGCCAGCAGCGCGGACAGATACTACGAGCAGTACTTC. Its translation is CASSADRYYEQYF.